This T cell receptor beta chain was identified in a study of blood T cell repertoires in COVID-19 (dated by TCRdb to 2018 to 2020). In the study overall: Collaborator samples came from the United States, Italy and Spain and covered acute and convalescent phases of COVID-19. The prospective study material was composed of cDNA or gDNA derived from T cells, B-cell-depleted T cells, or PBMCs. Deeply sampled blood TCRbeta repertoires from subjects exposed to, actively infected with, or recovered from COVID-19 were included in the dataset. A freely available public database, intended as a resource for researchers studying the immune response to SARS-CoV-2, is where the repertoires were released. Samples were obtained from the ongoing ImmuneRACE study (first 160 participants) and from 1,254 subjects provided by 6 global collaborators. Sample metadata almost always included a de-identified subject ID, COVID-19 status, age in years and sex. HLA class I and class II types, where available, came from metadata supplied by the sample provider rather than from assay-based typing.

Of note for this clone: Its antigen has not been determined. One base away there is no much larger clone; base qualities are not given.

TCRbeta CDR3 regions were amplified from genomic DNA by means of the immunoSEQ Assay, a bias-controlled multiplex PCR. The paper's data handling went like this. The number of nucleated cells in each sample was estimated from the amplification of reference gene primers within the assay. To quantify the absolute abundance of each unique TCRbeta CDR3 rearrangement, sequence reads were collapsed and filtered. For each sample, productive Simpson clonality was calculated as the square root of Simpson's diversity index across productive rearrangements. Held by TCRdb, this immuneACCESS table contains in-frame sequences only and omits some clones. Under half of the omission traces to an unresolved V gene where checked; the cause of the rest is unknown. Clone size and V and J calls were adopted from that table, with D and trimming inferred from the DNA. The sample table lists nearly 85,000 clones, around 83% of them with a count of one. About a sixth of the sample is taken by the ten largest.

Overall study outcomes, separate from this receptor: How much clinical and demographic metadata was included differed by source and by participant, and the metadata was provided uncurated.

The CDR3 starts with the cysteine, ends with the phenylalanine, and has 15 residues. The entry retains the CDR3 DNA only, 45 bases that are in frame from base 1. Trimming costs V 0 bases and J 5 bases, and their ends lie 13 bases apart. CDR1 and CDR2 are read off the germline V gene as LGHNA and YSLEER. Whole blood was collected in K2EDTA tubes by collaborating institutions according to the institutions' own protocols. For TCRbeta analysis, collaborators shipped samples in one of three forms: frozen whole blood, isolated PBMCs, or DNA extracted from either of those sample types. Material for sequencing was peripheral blood. The rearrangement joined TRBV4-3 to TRBJ1-2; perhaps TRBD1 is the D gene, with 5 bases matching. The receptor was isolated from a woman aged 60-75 years with acute or convalescent COVID-19. The sequence in DNA is TGCGCCAGCAGCCAAGATCAGGGTTTATGGTATGGCTACACCTTC. Its translation is CASSQDQGLWYGYTF.